The 11 T cell receptor beta chains below come from one sample, sequenced in a study of CD4 T cells in relation to SARS-CoV-2 and coronaviruses. Unexposed donor CD4+ T cells date from about 2010-2018, before the COVID-19 pandemic. Using immunoSEQ multiplex PCR, the repertoire was profiled, and TCRdb retains in-frame clones only, with some absent. The sample gives about 68,000 clones, more than 85% of which show up once; 0.23% is in the top ten. Input material: naive CD4+ T cells from PBMCs. The subset is: naive CD4+ T cells isolated by negative enrichment. The receptor set was obtained from a human donor in good health.

V and J are TRBV3-1 (or the pseudogene TRBV3-2) and TRBJ2-1; a weak D match, TRBD2 (5 bases). V was cut by 3 bases and J by 1 base, with 13 bases left in between. CDR1 is LGHDT and CDR2 is YNNKEL in the germline V gene (reference sequence). This CDR3 is 16 amino acids long. The CDR3 DNA reads TGTGCCAGCAGCCATGACGGGGATCTTTCCTACAATGAGCAGTTCTTC. Translated, it gives CASSHDGDLSYNEQFF.

The chain combines TRBV20-1 with TRBJ1-2; D unresolved. Germline lookup yields CDR1 DFQATT and CDR2 SNEGSKA (reference sequence). V lost 3 bases and J 6 bases, leaving 8 bases between the germline ends. This CDR3 has 11 residues. The CDR3 DNA sequence: TGCAGTGCTAGTCTGCGTGATGGCTACACCTTC. Its translation: CSASLRDGYTF.

The rearrangement uses TRBV4-2 and TRBJ2-1; 9 bases line up with TRBD2. Trimming at V came to 0 bases and at J to 7 bases, leaving 10 bases not matched to a gene. CDR1 is LGHNA and CDR2 is YNFKEQ in the germline V gene. The CDR3 is 17 amino acids. The CDR3 loop is CASSQDTGVAGENEQFF. CDR3 DNA: TGTGCCAGCAGCCAAGATACGGGAGTAGCGGGAGAGAATGAGCAGTTCTTC.

The chain carries TRBV2 and TRBJ2-5; 8 positions match TRBD1. The CDR3 contains 15 residues. Unmatched junction bases numbered 9, after V lost 4 bases and J lost 5 bases. Per germline, CDR1 SNHLY and CDR2 FYNNEI. Here the CDR3 reads CASSVGRGHWETQYF. The CDR3 DNA reads as TGTGCCAGCAGTGTGGGCAGGGGGCATTGGGAGACCCAGTACTTC.

The rearrangement joins TRBV7-9 to TRBJ2-7, with 10 bases matching TRBD2. In germline, CDR1 is SEHNR, CDR2 FQNEAQ (reference sequence). The CDR3 has 16 residues. The V and J ends lost 2 bases and 1 base, in that order; junction bases with no gene match: 5. The chain's CDR3 is CASSLSSGGPSYEQYF. DNA of the CDR3: TGTGCCAGCAGCTTAAGTAGCGGGGGGCCTTCCTACGAGCAGTACTTC.

V gene TRBV18 combines with J gene TRBJ1-2; D remains unclear. CDR3 length: 13 amino acids. Germline V gene lookup returns CDR1 KGHSH and CDR2 LQKENI. Trimming removed 6 bases from V and 2 bases from J, with 10 bases in between. The CDR3 sequence is CASSPGGNYGYTF. For the CDR3, the DNA is TGTGCCAGCTCCCCGGGAGGGAACTATGGCTACACCTTC.

The CDR3 is CAWTSRTGGGWTEAFF. CDR3 in DNA: TGTGCCTGGACATCAAGGACAGGGGGAGGTTGGACTGAAGCTTTCTTT. The J gene is TRBJ1-1, the V gene TRBV30; 10 bases line up with TRBD1. CDR3 size: 16 residues. Germline V gives CDR1 GTSNPN, CDR2 SVGIG (reference sequence). The ends lost 4 bases at V and 5 bases at J; junction bases unmatched: 13.

CDR3 bases: TGCGCCAGCAGCTTACCCGGGACAGGGGGAATCAATGAGCAGTTCTTC. Translating it yields CASSLPGTGGINEQFF. This chain links TRBV5-1 with TRBJ2-1; 11 bases fit TRBD1. The V segment lost 2 bases and the J segment 6 bases; nucleotides outside the gene matches: 7. This CDR3 region has 16 residues. Germline V lookup: CDR1 SGHRS, CDR2 YFSETQ.

The CDR3 DNA reads TGTGCCAGCAGCACCAGGGGGCCGACTAATGAAAAACTGTTTTTT. Translating it yields CASSTRGPTNEKLFF. The genes are TRBV5-4 and TRBJ1-4, with 8 bases aligning to TRBD1. The V segment lost 4 bases and the J segment 2 bases; nucleotides outside the gene matches: 4. Germline V lookup: CDR1 SGHNT, CDR2 YYREEE (reference sequence). The CDR3 contains 15 residues.

J is TRBJ2-1 and V is TRBV18, with D tentatively TRBD1 (5 bases). The CDR3 covers 16 residues. The ends were cut back, 0 bases at V and 4 bases at J, with 13 bases in the middle. Germline V CDR1 and CDR2: KGHSH, LQKENI. The CDR3 region is CASSPPGQASYNEQFF. For the CDR3, the DNA is TGTGCCAGCTCACCACCGGGGCAAGCGTCGTACAATGAGCAGTTCTTC.

The gene calls are TRBV11-2 and TRBJ2-1; TRBD2 aligns across 10 bases. Germline V gives CDR1 SGHAT, CDR2 FQNNGV. The V and J ends lost 6 bases and 0 bases, in that order; junction bases with no gene match: 11. CDR3 size: 18 residues. This CDR3 reads CASRGPSGSLSSYNEQFF. The CDR3 coding sequence is TGTGCCAGCAGGGGGCCTAGCGGGAGCCTTAGCTCCTACAATGAGCAGTTCTTC.